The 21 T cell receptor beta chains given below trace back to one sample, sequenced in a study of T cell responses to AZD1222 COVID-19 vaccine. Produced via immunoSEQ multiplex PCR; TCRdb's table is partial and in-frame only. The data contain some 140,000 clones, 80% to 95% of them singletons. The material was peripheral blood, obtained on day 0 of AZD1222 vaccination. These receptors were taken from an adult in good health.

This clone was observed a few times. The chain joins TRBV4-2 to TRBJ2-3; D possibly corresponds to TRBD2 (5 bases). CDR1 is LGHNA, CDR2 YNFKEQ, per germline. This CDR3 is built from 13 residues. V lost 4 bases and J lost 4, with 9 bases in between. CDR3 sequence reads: CASSLSGPDTQYF. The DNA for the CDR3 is TGTGCCAGCAGCCTAAGCGGCCCAGATACGCAGTATTTT.

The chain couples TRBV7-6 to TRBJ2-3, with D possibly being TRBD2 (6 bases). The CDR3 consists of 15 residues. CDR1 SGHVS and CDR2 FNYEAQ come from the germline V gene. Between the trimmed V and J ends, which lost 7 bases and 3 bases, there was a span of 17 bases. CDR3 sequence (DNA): TGTGCCAGCAACCTCTGGCGGGAACGAACAGATACGCAGTATTTT. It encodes CASNLWRERTDTQYF.

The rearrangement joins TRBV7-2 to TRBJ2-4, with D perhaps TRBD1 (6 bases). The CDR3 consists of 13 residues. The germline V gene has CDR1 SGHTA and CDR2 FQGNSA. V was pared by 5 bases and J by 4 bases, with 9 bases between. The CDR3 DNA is TGTGCCAGCAGCATCACAGGGAAAAACATTCAGTACTTC. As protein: CASSITGKNIQYF.

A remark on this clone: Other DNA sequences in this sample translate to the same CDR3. The CDR3, as DNA: TGTGCCAGCAGCTTGGGCAATGAGCAGTTCTTC. Translated: CASSLGNEQFF. This chain links TRBV7-3 with TRBJ2-1; no firm D call. The ends were cut back, 3 bases at V and 6 bases at J, with 3 bases in the middle. This CDR3 has 11 amino acids. Germline CDR1 and CDR2: SGHTA and FQGTGA.

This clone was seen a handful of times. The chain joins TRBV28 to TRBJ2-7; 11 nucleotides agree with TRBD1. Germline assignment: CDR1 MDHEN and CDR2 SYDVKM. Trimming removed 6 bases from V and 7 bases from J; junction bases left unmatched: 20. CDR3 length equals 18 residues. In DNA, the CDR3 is TGTGCCAGCAGATCACCCTCGGGGACAGGGGGAATTTACTGGGAGCAGTACTTC. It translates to CASRSPSGTGGIYWEQYF.

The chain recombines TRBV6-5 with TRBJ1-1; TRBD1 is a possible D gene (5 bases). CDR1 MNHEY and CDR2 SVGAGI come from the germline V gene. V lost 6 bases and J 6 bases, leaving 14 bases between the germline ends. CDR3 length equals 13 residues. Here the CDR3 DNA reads TGTGCCAGCAGGAGAACAGGACAATCTGAAGCTTTCTTT. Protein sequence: CASRRTGQSEAFF.

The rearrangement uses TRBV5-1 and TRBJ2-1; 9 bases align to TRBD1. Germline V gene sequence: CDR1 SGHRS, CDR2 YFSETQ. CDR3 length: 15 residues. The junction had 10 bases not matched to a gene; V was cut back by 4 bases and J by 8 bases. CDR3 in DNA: TGCGCCAGCAGCCCGCAGGGACAGGGATGGGATGAGCAGTTCTTC. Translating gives CASSPQGQGWDEQFF.

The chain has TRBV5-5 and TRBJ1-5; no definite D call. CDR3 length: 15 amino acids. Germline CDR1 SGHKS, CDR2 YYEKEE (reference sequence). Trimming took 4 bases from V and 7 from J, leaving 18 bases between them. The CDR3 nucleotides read TGTGCCAGCAGCCTTTTCTATCGGGGTTACCAGCCCCAGCATTTT. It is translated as CASSLFYRGYQPQHF.

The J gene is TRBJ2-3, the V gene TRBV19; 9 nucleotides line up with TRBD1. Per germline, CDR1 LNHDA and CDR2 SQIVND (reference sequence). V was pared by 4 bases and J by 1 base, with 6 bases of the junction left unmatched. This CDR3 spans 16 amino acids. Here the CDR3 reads CASSRTGALGTDTQYF. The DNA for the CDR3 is TGTGCCAGTAGTAGGACAGGGGCTTTAGGCACAGATACGCAGTATTTT.

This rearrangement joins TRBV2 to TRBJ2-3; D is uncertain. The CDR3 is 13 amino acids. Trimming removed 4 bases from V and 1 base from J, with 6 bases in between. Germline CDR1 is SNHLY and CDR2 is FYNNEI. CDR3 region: CASSGGRTDTQYF. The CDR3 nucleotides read TGTGCCAGCAGTGGTGGCCGCACAGATACGCAGTATTTT.

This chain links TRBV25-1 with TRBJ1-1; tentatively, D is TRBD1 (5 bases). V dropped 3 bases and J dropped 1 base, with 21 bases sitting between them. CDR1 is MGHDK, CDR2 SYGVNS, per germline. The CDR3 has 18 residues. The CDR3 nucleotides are TGTGCCAGCAGTGATATCAGCCTGTGGGGCGCCGAGAACACTGAAGCTTTCTTT. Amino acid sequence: CASSDISLWGAENTEAFF.

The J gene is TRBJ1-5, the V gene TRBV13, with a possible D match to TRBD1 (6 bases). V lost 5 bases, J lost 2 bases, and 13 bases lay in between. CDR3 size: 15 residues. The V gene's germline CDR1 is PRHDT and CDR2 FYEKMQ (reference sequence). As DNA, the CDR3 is TGTGCCAGCAGCGCCGGACAGAGGGGCAATCAGCCCCAGCATTTT. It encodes CASSAGQRGNQPQHF.

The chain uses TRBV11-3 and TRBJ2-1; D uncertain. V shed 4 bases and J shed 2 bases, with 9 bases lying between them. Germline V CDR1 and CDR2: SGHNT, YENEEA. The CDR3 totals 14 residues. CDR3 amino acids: CASSYPAAYNEQFF. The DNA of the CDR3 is TGTGCCAGCAGCTACCCAGCCGCCTACAATGAGCAGTTCTTC. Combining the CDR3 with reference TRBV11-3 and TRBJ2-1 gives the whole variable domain EAGVVQSPRYKIIEKKQPVAFWCNPISGHNTLYWYLQNLGQGPELLIRYENEEAVDDSQLPKDRFSAERLKGVDSTLKIQPAELGDSAVYLCASSYPAAYNEQFFGPGTRLTVL.

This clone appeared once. This chain's CDR3 is CASSLGGFSGELFF. DNA for the CDR3: TGTGCCAGCAGCCTGGGGGGTTTCTCCGGGGAGCTGTTTTTT. The chain is built from TRBV5-4 and TRBJ2-2, with TRBD2 as a possible D gene (6 bases). The CDR3 totals 14 residues. V lost 4 bases and J 6 bases, leaving 13 bases between the germline ends. From germline, CDR1 is SGHNT and CDR2 YYREEE (reference sequence).

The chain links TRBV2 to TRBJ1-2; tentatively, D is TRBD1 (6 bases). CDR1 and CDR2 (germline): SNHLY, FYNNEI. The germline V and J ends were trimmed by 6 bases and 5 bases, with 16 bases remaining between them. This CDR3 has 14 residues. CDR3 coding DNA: TGTGCCAGCAGCCCCAGGGGTCTCGGATATGGCTACACCTTC. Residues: CASSPRGLGYGYTF. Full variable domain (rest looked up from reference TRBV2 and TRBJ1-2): EPEVTQTPSHQVTQMGQEVILRCVPISNHLYFYWYRQILGQKVEFLVSFYNNEISEKSEIFDDQFSVERPDGSNFTLKIRSTKLEDSAMYFCASSPRGLGYGYTFGSGTRLTVV.

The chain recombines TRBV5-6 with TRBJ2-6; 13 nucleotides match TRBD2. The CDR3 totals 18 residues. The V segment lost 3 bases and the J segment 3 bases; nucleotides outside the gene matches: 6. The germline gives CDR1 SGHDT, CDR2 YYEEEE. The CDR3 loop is CASSYGLAGAYGANVLTF. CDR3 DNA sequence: TGTGCCAGCAGCTATGGACTAGCGGGAGCGTATGGGGCCAACGTCCTGACTTTC.

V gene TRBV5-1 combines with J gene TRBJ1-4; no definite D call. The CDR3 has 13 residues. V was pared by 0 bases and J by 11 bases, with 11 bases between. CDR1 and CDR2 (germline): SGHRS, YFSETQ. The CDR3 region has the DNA TGCGCCAGCAGCTTGGGGGAGCGCGGGAAACTGTTTTTT. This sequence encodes CASSLGERGKLFF.

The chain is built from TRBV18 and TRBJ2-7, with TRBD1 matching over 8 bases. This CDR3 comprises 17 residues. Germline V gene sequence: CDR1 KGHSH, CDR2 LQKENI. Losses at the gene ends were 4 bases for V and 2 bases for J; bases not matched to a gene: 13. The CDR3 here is CASSLIPGGQETYEQYF. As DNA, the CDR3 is TGTGCCAGCTCACTTATTCCAGGGGGCCAGGAGACCTACGAGCAGTACTTC.

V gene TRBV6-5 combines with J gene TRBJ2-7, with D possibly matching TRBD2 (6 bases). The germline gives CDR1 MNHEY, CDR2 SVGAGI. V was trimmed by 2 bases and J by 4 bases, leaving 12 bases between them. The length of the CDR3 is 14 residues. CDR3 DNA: TGTGCCAGCAGTTACATGGGGGGTACGTACGAGCAGTACTTC. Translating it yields CASSYMGGTYEQYF.

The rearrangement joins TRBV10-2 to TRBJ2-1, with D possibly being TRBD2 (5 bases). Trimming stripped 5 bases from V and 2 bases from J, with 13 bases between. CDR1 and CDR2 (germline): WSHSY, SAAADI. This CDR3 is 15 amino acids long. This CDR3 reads CASSLAGGPYNEQFF. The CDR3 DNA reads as TGCGCCAGCAGTCTAGCAGGCGGGCCCTACAATGAGCAGTTCTTC.

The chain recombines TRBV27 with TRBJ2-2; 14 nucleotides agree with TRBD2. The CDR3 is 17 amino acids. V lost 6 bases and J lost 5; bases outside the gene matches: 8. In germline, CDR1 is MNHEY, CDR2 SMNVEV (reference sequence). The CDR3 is CASRRGLAGGRTGELFF. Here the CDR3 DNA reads TGTGCCAGCAGGCGAGGACTAGCGGGGGGTCGGACCGGGGAGCTGTTTTTT.